This TCR beta chain was found in a study of human T cells and chemical hapten exposure. Study context: Donors were sensitized with 2% DPC on the upper inner arm. Study observations and caveats: Expanded TCRs showed more large CDR3 clusters than pre-sensitization or healthy control sets. With patch test score, the counts of PT1 expanded TCRs showed a positive correlation.

Each CDR3 protein gets one entry after TCRdb re-called the RACE reads with MiXCR. The profile shows approximately 370,000 distinct CDR3 sequences, around 5% of them singletons. Time point: pre-sensitization, week 0. Treatment given: therapeutic diphenylcyclopropenone sensitization with weekly scalp DPC. Comment on this clonotype: What it recognizes is unknown.

Germline CDR1 and CDR2: SGHNT and YYREEE (reference sequence). The CDR3 has 13 residues. V was shortened by 2 bases and J by 8 bases, with 13 bases between the two germline ends. The V and J genes are TRBV5-4 and TRBJ1-1, with D unclear. This sample comprised whole blood, obtained in connection with sensitization to the hapten diphenylcyclopropenone (DPC). The sequence came from a woman aged 18-29 years with alopecia areata. Some clones in this sample may be carry-over from other donors' samples. The CDR3: CASSFGQSREAFF. The CDR3 DNA follows: TGTGCCAGCAGCTTTGGGCAGTCTAGGGAAGCTTTCTTT.